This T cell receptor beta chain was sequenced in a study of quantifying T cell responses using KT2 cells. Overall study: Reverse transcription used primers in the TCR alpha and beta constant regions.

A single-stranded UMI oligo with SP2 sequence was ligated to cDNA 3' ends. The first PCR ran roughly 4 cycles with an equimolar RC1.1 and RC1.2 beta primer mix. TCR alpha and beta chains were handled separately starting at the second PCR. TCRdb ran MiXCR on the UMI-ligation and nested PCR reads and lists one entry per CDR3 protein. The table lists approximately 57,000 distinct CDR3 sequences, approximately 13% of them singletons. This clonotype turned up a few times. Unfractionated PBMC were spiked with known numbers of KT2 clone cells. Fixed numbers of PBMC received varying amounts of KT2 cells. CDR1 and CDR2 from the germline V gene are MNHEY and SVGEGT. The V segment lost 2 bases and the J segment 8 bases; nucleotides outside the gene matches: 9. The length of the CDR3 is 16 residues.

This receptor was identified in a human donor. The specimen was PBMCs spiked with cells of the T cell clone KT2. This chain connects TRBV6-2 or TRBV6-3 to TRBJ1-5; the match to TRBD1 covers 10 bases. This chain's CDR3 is CASSYPDGQGGKPQHF. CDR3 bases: TGTGCCAGCAGTTACCCAGACGGACAGGGGGGAAAGCCCCAGCATTTT.